Sequencing of this T cell receptor beta chain was carried out in a study of T cell responses to AZD1222 COVID-19 vaccine (dated by TCRdb to about 2021). Study-wide context: A total of approximately 250 trial participants underwent TCR sequencing, of whom more than 200 had received two doses of AZD1222 and some 25 had received two doses of the MenACWY control vaccine. Trial participants were enrolled by age into subgroups of 18-55, 56-69 and 70-plus years, and about 150, 27 and 61 TCR-sequenced participants, respectively, were included in these subgroups.

The CDR3 regions of human TCRbeta chains were analyzed by immunosequencing. In the authors' own workflow: Repertoire TCRs were checked for matches against a reference library of SARS-CoV-2-specific TCRs that had been generated using the MIRA antigen-specificity platform. Breadth was defined as the fraction of unique TCRs that were SARS-CoV-2-associated, and depth was defined as the fraction of total T cells that were SARS-CoV-2-associated. Each spike-specific TCR was assigned to its reactive spike region and to a CD4 or CD8 class using the MIRA data. Log10-transformed breadth and depth values were compared by one-way ANOVA with Sidak's multiple comparisons tests. TCRdb retrieved this table from immuneACCESS and kept in-frame rearrangements only. Not all clones are present; in checked studies, unresolved V genes account for under half, and no reason is known for the remainder. D and trimming were read from the DNA, whereas the V and J calls and clone size are those reported in that table. For this sample the table gives 170,000 or so clones, of which 88% were detected only once. The ten largest make up approximately 10% of the sample.

Study-level results and caveats: Participants were mostly white British, with more females than males. The authors suggested clonal diversity may have been underestimated. The 56-69-year group was small, and its depth increase did not reach significance, likely because of low power. Epitopes outside the regions mutated in the B.1.351 and B.1.1.7 variants were reportedly recognized by nearly half of the unique spike-specific TCRs. Conclusions about previously exposed vaccinees are limited because only six or seven AZD1222 recipients were SARS-CoV-2 seropositive at baseline. Because no day 14 peak-response samples were available, repertoires were characterized only after the peak T cell response. CD4 TCRs associated with the vaccine covered the entire spike protein, and the dominant responses were in regions 160-218 and 743-854. After two AZD1222 doses, both the breadth and the depth of spike-specific TCRs were significantly higher than at day 0 and than in MenACWY recipients.

Counted from cysteine to phenylalanine, this CDR3 has 14 amino acids. Only the CDR3 DNA is retained, 42 bases long and in frame from the first base. Relative to germline, V is missing 0 bases and J is missing 11 bases, with 8 bases of the junction outside any gene match. In the germline V gene, CDR1 corresponds to SGDLS and CDR2 to YYNGEE. This specimen's time point label, interpreted: about 28 days (+/-7) after the second vaccine dose. AZD1222 recipients with second doses at about 4 weeks or about 12 weeks were pooled, because spike-specific TCR depth and breadth did not differ between schedules. Vaccinee samples were obtained from the UK trials COV001 and COV002, which included a single-blind randomized controlled phase 2/3 trial of AZD1222 (ChAdOx1 nCoV-19) in healthy adults. For TCRbeta chain sequencing, PBMC samples from trial participants were taken at day 0 and at day 28 after the second dose.

As for this clone: Its binding antigen is unknown. Per-base qualities were not stored, and no clone one base away is much larger.

The V gene is TRBV9 and the J gene is TRBJ2-4; 7 bases in between match TRBD2. This sequence originates from an adult who received the AZD1222 COVID-19 vaccine. The specimen was peripheral blood, collected 28 days after the second AZD1222 dose. The DNA is as follows: TGTGCCAGCAGCGTAGACCCTAGCGGTCTCTTTCAGTACTTC. It translates to CASSVDPSGLFQYF. The full variable domain, with segments outside the CDR3 supplied by the reference TRBV9 and TRBJ2-4 proteins, appears as DSGVTQTPKHLITATGQRVTLRCSPRSGDLSVYWYQQSLDQGLQFLIQYYNGEERAKGNILERFSAQQFPDLHSELNLSSLELGDSALYFCASSVDPSGLFQYFGAGTRLSVL.